This T cell receptor beta chain emerged from a study of blood T cell repertoires in COVID-19. Study-wide context: COVID-19 samples from acute and convalescent phases originated in the United States, Italy and Spain.

Cohorts were determined from participant-reported clinical history. This CDR3 comprises 15 residues. Germline lookup yields CDR1 SGDLS and CDR2 YYNGEE. V was pared by 4 bases and J by 0 bases, with 4 bases of the junction left unmatched. Only in-frame clones appear in the TCRdb table, and some are missing; sequencing was by immunoSEQ multiplex PCR. Of some 220,000 clones in the sample, roughly nine tenths were seen once. This chain joins TRBV9 and TRBJ2-7, with 10 nucleotides matching TRBD1. This receptor was obtained from a woman in her 50s in a cohort exposed to, infected with or recovered from COVID-19 (not recorded which). The sequencing sample was made of PBMCs or T cells enriched from blood (not recorded which). The CDR3 DNA follows: TGTGCCAGCAGCTTCGGGACAGGGGTCTCCTACGAGCAGTACTTC. This encodes CASSFGTGVSYEQYF.